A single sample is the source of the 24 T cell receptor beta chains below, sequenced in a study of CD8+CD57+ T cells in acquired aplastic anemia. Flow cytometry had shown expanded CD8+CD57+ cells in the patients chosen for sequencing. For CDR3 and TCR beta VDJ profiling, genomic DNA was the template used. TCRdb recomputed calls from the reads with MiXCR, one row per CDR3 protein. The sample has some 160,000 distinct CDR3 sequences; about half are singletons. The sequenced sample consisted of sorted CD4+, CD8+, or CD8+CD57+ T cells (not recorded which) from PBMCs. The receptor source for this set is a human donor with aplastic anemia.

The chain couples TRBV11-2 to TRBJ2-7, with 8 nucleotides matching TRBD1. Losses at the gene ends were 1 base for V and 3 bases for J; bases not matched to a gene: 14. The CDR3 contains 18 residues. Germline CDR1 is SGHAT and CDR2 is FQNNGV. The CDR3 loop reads CASSLVVGSDREYYEQYF. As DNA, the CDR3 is TGTGCCAGCAGCTTAGTTGTGGGGTCGGACAGGGAATACTACGAGCAGTACTTC.

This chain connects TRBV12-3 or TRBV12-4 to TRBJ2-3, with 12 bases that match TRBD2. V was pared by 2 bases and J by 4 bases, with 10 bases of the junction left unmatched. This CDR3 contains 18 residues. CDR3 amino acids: CASSLRASGRDLADTQYF. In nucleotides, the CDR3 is TGTGCCAGCAGTTTAAGGGCTAGCGGGAGGGACTTGGCAGATACGCAGTATTTT.

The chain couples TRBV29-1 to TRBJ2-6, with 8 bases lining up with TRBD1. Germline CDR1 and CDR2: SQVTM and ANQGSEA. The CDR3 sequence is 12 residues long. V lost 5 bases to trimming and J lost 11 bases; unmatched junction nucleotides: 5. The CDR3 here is CSVTGGADVLTF. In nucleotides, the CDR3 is TGCAGCGTTACAGGGGGAGCCGACGTCCTGACTTTC.

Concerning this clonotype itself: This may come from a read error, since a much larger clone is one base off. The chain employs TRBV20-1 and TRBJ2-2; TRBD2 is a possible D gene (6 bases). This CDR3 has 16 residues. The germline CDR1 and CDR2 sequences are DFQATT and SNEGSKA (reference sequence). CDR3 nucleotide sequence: TGCGGTGCTAGGGGCCCCGGGCTAGCGAGCACCGGGGAGCTGTTTTTT. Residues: CGARGPGLASTGELFF.

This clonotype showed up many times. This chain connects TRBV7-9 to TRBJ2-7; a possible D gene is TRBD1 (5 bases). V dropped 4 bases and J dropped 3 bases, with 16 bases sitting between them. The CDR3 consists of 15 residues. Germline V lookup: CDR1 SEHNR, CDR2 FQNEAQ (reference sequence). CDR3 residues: CASSSGLFRGYEQYF. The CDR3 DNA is TGTGCCAGCAGCTCGGGTCTATTTAGGGGCTACGAGCAGTACTTC.

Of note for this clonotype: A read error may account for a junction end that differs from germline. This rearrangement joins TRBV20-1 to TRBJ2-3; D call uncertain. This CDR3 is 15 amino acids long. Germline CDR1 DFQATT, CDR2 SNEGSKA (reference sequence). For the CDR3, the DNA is TGCAGTGCTAGAGAACAAGTGAGCCGCACAGATACGCAGTGTTTT. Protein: CSAREQVSRTDTQCF.

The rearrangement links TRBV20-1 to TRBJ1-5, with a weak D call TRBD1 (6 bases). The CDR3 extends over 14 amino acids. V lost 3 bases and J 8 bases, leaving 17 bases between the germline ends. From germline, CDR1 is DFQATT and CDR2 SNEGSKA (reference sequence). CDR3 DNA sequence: TGCAGTGCTAGCGGACGGTCCAGGGGCGAGCCCCAGCATTTT. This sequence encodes CSASGRSRGEPQHF.

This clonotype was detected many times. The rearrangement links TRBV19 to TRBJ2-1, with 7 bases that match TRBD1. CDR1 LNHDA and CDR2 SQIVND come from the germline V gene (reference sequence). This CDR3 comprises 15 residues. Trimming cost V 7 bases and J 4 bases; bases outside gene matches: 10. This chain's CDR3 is CASKVGDREYNEQFF. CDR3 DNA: TGTGCCAGTAAGGTTGGAGACAGGGAGTACAATGAGCAGTTCTTC.

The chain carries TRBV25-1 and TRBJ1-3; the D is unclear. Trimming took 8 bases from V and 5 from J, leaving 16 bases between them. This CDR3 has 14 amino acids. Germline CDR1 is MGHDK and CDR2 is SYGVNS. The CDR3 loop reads CASRATGVRNTIYF. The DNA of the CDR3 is TGTGCCAGCCGTGCTACGGGCGTTAGAAACACCATATATTTT.

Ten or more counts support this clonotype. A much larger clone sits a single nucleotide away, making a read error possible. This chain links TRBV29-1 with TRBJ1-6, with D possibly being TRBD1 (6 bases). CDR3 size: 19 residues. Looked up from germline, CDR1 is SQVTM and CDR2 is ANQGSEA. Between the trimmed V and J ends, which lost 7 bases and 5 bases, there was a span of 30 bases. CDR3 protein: CSGRGAGHIGGIHNSPLHF. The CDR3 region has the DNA TGCAGCGGTAGGGGGGCAGGCCACATTGGAGGTATCCATAATTCACCCCTCCACTTT. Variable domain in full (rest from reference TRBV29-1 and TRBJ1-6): SAVISQKPSRDICQRGTSLTIQCQVDSQVTMMFWYRQQPGQSLTLIATANQGSEATYESGFVIDKFPISRPNLTFSTLTVSNMSPEDSSIYLCSGRGAGHIGGIHNSPLHFGNGTRLTVT.

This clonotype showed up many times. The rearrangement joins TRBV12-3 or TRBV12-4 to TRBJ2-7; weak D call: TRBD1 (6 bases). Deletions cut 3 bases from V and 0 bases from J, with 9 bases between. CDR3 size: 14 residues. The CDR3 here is CASSLQGFSYEQYF. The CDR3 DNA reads TGTGCCAGCAGTTTGCAGGGGTTCTCCTACGAGCAGTACTTC.

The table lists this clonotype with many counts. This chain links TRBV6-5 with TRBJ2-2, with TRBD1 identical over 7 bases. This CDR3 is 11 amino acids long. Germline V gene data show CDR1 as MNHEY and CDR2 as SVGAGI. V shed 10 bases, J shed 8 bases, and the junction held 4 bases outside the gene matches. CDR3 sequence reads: CATQGTGELFF. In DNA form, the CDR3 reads TGTGCCACACAGGGGACGGGGGAGCTGTTTTTT.

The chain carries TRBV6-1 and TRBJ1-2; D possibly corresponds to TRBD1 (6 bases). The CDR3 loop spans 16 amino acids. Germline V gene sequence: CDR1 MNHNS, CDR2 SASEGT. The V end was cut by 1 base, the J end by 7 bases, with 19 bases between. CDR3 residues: CASSEGGYRDLGGYTF. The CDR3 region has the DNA TGTGCCAGCAGTGAAGGAGGGTACAGGGACCTAGGTGGCTACACCTTC.

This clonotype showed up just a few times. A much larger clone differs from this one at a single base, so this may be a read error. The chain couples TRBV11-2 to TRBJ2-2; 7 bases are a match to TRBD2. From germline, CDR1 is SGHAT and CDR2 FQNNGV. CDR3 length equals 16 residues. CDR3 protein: CASSPGRGRNTGELSF. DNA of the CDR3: TGTGCCAGCAGCCCAGGGAGGGGTCGTAACACCGGGGAGCTGTCTTTT.

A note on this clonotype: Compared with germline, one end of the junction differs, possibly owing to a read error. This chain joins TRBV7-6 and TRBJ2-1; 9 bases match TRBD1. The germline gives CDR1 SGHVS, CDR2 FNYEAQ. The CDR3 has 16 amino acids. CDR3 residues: CASSSRVGTGFSEQLF. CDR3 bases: TGTGCCAGCAGCTCCAGGGTCGGGACAGGGTTCAGCGAGCAGCTCTTC.

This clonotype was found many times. The CDR3 DNA is TGTGCCAGCAGCGTGGCGGGGGCCACAGATACGCAGTATTTT. This gives the protein CASSVAGATDTQYF. V is TRBV9 and J is TRBJ2-3; tentatively, D is TRBD2 (7 bases). Per germline, CDR1 SGDLS and CDR2 YYNGEE. The germline V and J ends were trimmed by 2 bases and 2 bases, with 9 bases remaining between them. The CDR3 consists of 14 residues. Filled out from reference TRBV9 and TRBJ2-3, the complete variable domain reads DSGVTQTPKHLITATGQRVTLRCSPRSGDLSVYWYQQSLDQGLQFLIQYYNGEERAKGNILERFSAQQFPDLHSELNLSSLELGDSALYFCASSVAGATDTQYFGPGTRLTVL.

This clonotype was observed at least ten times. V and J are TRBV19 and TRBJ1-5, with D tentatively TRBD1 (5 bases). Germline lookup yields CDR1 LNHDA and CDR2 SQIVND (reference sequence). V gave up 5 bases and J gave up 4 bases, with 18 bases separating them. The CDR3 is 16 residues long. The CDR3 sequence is CASSSPPGRINQPQHF. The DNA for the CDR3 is TGTGCCAGTAGTTCTCCCCCGGGACGGATTAATCAGCCCCAGCATTTT.

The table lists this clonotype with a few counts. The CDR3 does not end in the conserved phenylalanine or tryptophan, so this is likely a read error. CDR3 protein: CASRPGLEWWEPQHS. CDR3 nucleotide sequence: TGTGCCAGCAGGCCAGGGCTAGAGTGGTGGGAGCCCCAGCATTCT. V is TRBV6-1 and J is TRBJ1-5, with a tentative D call TRBD1 (5 bases). The length of the CDR3 is 15 residues. The V and J ends lost 6 bases and 8 bases respectively, with 20 bases between them. CDR1 MNHNS and CDR2 SASEGT come from the germline V gene.

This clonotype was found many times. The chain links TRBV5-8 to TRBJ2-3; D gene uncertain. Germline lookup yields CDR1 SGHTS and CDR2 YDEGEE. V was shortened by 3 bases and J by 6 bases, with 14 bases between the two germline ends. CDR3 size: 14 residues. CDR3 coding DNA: TGTGCCAGCAGCTCCACGTTTCGGTCCGATACGCAGTATTTT. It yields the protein CASSSTFRSDTQYF. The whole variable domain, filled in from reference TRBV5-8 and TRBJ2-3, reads EAGVTQSPTHLIKTRGQQATLRCSPISGHTSVYWYQQALGLGLQFLLWYDEGEERNRGNFPPRFSGRQFPNYSSELNVNALELEDSALYLCASSSTFRSDTQYFGPGTRLTVL.

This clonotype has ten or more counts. DNA for the CDR3: TGTGCCAGCAGTGGGGTGGGGGGGGCGAACACTGAAGCTTTCTTT. Encoded protein: CASSGVGGANTEAFF. The chain links TRBV2 to TRBJ1-1; TRBD1 might be the D (6 bases). CDR3 length: 15 amino acids. Per the germline V gene, CDR1 is SNHLY and CDR2 is FYNNEI. Trimming cost V 4 bases and J 1 base, with 13 bases left between them.

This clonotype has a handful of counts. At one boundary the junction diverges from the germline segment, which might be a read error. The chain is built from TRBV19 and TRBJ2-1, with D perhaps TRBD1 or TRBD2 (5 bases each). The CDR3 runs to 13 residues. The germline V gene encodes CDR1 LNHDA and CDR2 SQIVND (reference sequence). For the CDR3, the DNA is TGTGCCAGTAGTATTCAGGGAGACTGTGAGCGGTTCTTC. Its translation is CASSIQGDCERFF.

CDR3: CASGPQARGPELANYGYTF. The CDR3 DNA sequence: TGTGCCAGCGGACCGCAGGCCCGAGGTCCTGAGTTAGCTAACTATGGCTACACCTTC. V and J are TRBV11-2 and TRBJ1-2, with unresolved D. V lost 8 bases and J 0 bases, leaving 28 bases between the germline ends. Per germline, CDR1 SGHAT and CDR2 FQNNGV. There are 19 residues in the CDR3.

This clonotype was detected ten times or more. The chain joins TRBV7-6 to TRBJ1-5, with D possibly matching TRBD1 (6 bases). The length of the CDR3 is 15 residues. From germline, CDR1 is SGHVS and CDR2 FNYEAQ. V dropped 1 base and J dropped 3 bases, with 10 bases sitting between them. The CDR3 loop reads CASSLGSGDNQPQHF. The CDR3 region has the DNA TGTGCCAGCAGCTTAGGGTCAGGGGACAATCAGCCCCAGCATTTT.

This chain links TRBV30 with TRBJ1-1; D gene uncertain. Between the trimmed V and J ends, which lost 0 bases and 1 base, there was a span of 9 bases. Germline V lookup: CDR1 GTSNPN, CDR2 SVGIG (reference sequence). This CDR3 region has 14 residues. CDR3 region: CAWSVLQSNTEAFF. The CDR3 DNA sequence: TGTGCCTGGAGTGTTCTTCAATCGAACACTGAAGCTTTCTTT.